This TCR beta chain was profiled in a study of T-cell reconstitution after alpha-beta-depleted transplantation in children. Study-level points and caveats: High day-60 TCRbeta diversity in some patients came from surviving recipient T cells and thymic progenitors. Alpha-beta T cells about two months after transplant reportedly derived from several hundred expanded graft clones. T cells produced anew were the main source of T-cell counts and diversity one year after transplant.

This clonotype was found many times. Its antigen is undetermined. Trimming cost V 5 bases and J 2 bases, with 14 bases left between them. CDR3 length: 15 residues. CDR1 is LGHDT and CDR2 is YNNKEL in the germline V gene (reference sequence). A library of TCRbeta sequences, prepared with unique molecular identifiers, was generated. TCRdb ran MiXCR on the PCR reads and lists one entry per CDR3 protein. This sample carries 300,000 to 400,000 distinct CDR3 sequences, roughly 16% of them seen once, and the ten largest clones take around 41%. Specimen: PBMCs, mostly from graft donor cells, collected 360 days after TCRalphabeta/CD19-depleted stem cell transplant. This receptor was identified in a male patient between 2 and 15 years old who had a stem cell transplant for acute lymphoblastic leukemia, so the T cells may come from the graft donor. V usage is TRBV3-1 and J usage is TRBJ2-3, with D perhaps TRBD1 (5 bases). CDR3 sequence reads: CASSERTGATDTQYF. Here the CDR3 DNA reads TGTGCCAGCAGCGAACGAACAGGTGCCACAGATACGCAGTATTTT.